This is a list of T cell receptor beta chains from one sample in a study of regulatory T cells in long-lasting Graves disease. TCRdb called the multiplex PCR reads again in MiXCR, with one record for every CDR3 protein. The data hold 700,000 or so distinct CDR3 sequences, with approximately 29% observed a single time. Specimen: peripheral blood mononuclear cells (PBMCs), collected when the disease was refractory, from a patient treated with antithyroid drugs. The receptors here all came from a female donor with Graves disease. CDR3s include the opening cysteine and the closing phenylalanine or tryptophan. D genes are given only for firm matches. Some rows have no size entry. The others give once, few or many, or a class for an expanded clone.

abundance	d_gene	j_gene	v_gene	CDR3nt	CDR3aa
few	.	TRBJ2-7	TRBV24-1	TGTGCCACCAGTGATTCCTACCGGGAGCAGGTACGCGAGCAGTACTTC	CATSDSYREQVREQYF
.	.	TRBJ1-3	TRBV5-1	TGCGCCAGCAGCTTGGCCTCGGCAGGGAGTACGGGAAACACCATATATTTT	CASSLASAGSTGNTIYF
many	.	TRBJ1-1	TRBV28	TGTGCCAGCAGTTTATCCCCCACGTACACTGAAGCTTTCTTT	CASSLSPTYTEAFF
.	.	TRBJ1-4	TRBV2	TGTGCCAGCAAGGCAGGAACGAATGAAAAACTGTTTTTT	CASKAGTNEKLFF
.	TRBD2	TRBJ2-1	TRBV2	TGTGCCAGCAGGGATGGACTAGTCCCGTTCTTC	CASRDGLVPFF
.	.	TRBJ2-5	TRBV6-1	TGTGCCAGCAGTGGGGTTGGGATAGGGCGAGAGACCCAGTACTTC	CASSGVGIGRETQYF
.	TRBD2	TRBJ2-5	TRBV5-4	TGTGCCAGCAGCTTGGCAGCGGGAGGGGGACAAGAGACCCAGTACTTC	CASSLAAGGGQETQYF
.	.	TRBJ1-3	TRBV12-3/TRBV12-4	TGTGCCAGCAGTTTGAACAGGGACTCTGGAAACACCATATATTTT	CASSLNRDSGNTIYF
.	.	TRBJ1-2	TRBV29-1	TGCAGCGTTAACCAGGGTATCCATGGCTACACCTTC	CSVNQGIHGYTF
few	TRBD1	TRBJ1-2	TRBV29-1	TGCAGCGGGGGACAGTCAACGGAGTATGGCTACACCTTC	CSGGQSTEYGYTF
many	.	TRBJ1-5	TRBV24-1	TGTGCCACCTCGGGGGTCAATCAGCCCCAGCATTTT	CATSGVNQPQHF
.	TRBD2	TRBJ2-4	TRBV2	TGTGCCAGCAGTGTTTACGGGCGGGAGCCCAAAAACATTCAGTACTTC	CASSVYGREPKNIQYF
few	.	TRBJ1-2	TRBV19	TGTGCCAGTAGTACCCTCGGCAGGCGAGTTCGTGGCTACACCTTC	CASSTLGRRVRGYTF
many	TRBD1	TRBJ2-5	TRBV11-2	TGTGCCAGCAGCTTCCCATTGGGGACAGGGGCCCCACAAGAGACCCAGTACTTC	CASSFPLGTGAPQETQYF
.	TRBD2	TRBJ2-5	TRBV6-1	TGTGCCAGCAGTGCCCTGGGACTAGCAAGGGAGACCCAGTACTTC	CASSALGLARETQYF
.	.	TRBJ2-2	TRBV9	TGTGCCAGCAGTCCCACGGGGATCGGGGAGCTGTTTTTT	CASSPTGIGELFF
many	.	TRBJ2-2	TRBV2	TGTGCCAGCAGTGAAGCCGGGGAGCTGTTTTTT	CASSEAGELFF
few	.	TRBJ1-1	TRBV11-2	TGTGCCAGCAGTCAGTCGACCGTAGAAGCTTTCTTT	CASSQSTVEAFF